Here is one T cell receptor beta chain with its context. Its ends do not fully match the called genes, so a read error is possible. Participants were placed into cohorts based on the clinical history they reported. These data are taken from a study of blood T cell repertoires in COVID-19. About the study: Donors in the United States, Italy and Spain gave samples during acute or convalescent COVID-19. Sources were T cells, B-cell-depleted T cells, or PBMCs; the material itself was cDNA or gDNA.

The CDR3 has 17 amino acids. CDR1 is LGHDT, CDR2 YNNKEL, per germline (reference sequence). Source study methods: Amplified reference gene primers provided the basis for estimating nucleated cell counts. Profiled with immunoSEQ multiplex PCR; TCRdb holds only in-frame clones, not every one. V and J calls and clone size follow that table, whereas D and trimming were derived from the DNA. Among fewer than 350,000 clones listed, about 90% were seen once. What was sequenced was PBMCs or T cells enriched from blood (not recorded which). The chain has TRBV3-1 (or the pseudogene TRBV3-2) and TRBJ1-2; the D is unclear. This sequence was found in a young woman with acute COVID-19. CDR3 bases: TGTGCCAGCAGCCAATCAATCCAGATTGGTTTCAGGATCGGCGTCTCCTTC. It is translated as CASSQSIQIGFRIGVSF.